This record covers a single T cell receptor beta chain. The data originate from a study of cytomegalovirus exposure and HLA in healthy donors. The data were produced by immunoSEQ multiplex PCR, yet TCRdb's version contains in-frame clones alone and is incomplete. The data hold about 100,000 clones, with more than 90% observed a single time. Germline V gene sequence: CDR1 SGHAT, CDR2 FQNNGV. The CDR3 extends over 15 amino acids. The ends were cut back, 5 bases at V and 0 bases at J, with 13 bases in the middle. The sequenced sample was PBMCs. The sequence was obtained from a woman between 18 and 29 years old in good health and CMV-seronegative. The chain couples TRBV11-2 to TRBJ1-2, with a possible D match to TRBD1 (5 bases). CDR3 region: CASSPRGDSNYGYTF. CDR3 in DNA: TGTGCCAGCAGCCCGCGGGGGGACTCTAACTATGGCTACACCTTC.